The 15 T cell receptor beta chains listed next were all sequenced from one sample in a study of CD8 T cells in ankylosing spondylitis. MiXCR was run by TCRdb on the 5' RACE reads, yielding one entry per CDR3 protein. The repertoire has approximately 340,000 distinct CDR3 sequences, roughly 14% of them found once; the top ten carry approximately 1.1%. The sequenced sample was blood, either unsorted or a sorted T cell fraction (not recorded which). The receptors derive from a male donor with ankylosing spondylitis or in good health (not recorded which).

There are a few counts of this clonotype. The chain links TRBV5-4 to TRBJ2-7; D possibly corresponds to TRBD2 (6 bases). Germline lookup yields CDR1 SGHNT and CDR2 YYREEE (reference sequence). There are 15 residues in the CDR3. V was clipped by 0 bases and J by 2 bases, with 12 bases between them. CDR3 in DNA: TGTGCCAGCAGCTTGGGACCGGGAGAAACCTACGAGCAGTACTTC. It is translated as CASSLGPGETYEQYF.

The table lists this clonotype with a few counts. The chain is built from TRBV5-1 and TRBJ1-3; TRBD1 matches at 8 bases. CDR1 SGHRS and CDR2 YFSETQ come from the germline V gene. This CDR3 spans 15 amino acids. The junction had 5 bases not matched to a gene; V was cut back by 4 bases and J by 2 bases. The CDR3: CASSPDRVTGNTIYF. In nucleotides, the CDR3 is TGCGCCAGCAGCCCGGACAGGGTAACTGGAAACACCATATATTTT.

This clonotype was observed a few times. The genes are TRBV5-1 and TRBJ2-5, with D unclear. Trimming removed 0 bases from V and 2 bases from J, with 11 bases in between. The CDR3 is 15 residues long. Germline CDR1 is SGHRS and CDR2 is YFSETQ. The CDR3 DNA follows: TGCGCCAGCAGCTTGGATGGGCATCCGCAAGAGACCCAGTACTTC. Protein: CASSLDGHPQETQYF. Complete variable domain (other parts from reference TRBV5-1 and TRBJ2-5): KAGVTQTPRYLIKTRGQQVTLSCSPISGHRSVSWYQQTPGQGLQFLFEYFSETQRNKGNFPGRFSGRQFSNSRSEMNVSTLELGDSALYLCASSLDGHPQETQYFGPGTRLLVL.

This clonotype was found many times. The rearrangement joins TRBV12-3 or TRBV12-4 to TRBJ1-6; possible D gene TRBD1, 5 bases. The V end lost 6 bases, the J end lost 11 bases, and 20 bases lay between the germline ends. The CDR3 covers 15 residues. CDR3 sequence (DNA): TGTGCCAGCAGACTTTCGGGACCCGAAGGGACACCCCTCCACTTT. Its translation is CASRLSGPEGTPLHF.

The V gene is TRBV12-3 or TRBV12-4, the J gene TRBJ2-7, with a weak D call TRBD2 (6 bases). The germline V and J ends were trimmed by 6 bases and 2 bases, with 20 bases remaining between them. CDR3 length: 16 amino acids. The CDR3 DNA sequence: TGTGCCAGCAGCCAAACTTCCGGGACTGCAACCTACGAGCAGTACTTC. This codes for CASSQTSGTATYEQYF.

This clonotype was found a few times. The DNA of the CDR3 is TGTGCCAGCAGAAACCCCGGGACTAGCGGGGGCACATACGAGCAGTACTTC. This gives the protein CASRNPGTSGGTYEQYF. The V call is TRBV6-1, the J call TRBJ2-7; 14 nucleotides agree with TRBD2. Germline trimming cut 6 bases from V and 4 bases from J; bases unmatched to any gene: 11. The CDR3 sequence is 17 residues long. CDR1 is MNHNS and CDR2 is SASEGT in the germline V gene.

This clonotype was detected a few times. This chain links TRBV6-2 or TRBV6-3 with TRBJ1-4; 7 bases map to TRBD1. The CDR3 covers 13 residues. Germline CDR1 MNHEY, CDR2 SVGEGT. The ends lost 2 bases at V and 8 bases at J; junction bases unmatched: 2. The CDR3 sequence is CASSYDRAEKLFF. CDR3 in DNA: TGTGCCAGCAGTTACGACAGGGCAGAAAAACTGTTTTTT.

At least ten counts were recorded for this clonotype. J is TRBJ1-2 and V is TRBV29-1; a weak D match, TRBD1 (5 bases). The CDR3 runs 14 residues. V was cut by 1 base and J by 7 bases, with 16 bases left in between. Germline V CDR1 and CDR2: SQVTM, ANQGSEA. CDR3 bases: TGCAGCGTTGAAGTGCGAGGTAAAGGGGCTGGCTACACCTTC. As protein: CSVEVRGKGAGYTF.

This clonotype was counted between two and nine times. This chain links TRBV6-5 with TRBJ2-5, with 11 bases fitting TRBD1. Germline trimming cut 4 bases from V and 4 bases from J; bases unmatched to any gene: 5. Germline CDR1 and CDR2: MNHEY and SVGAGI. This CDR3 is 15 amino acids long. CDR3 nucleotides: TGTGCCAGCAGTTTCAACGGACAGGGGGCAGAGACCCAGTACTTC. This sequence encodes CASSFNGQGAETQYF.

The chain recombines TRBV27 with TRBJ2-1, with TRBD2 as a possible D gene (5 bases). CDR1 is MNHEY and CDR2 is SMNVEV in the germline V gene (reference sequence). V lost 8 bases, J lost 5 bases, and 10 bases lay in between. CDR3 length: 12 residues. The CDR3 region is CASGWRDNEQFF. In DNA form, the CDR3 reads TGTGCCAGCGGATGGCGGGACAATGAGCAGTTCTTC.

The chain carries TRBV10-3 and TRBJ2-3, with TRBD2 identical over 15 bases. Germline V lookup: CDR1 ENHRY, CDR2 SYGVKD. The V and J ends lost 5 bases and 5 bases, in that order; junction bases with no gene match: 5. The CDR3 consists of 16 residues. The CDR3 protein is CAISTGTSGGRDTQYF. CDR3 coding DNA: TGTGCCATCAGTACCGGGACTAGCGGGGGGCGAGATACGCAGTATTTT.

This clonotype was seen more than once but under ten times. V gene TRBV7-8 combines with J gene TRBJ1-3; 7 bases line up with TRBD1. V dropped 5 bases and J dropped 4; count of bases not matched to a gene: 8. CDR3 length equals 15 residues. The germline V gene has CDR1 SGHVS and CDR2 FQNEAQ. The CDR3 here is CASSNRDSRGNTIYF. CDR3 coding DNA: TGTGCCAGCAGCAACCGGGACAGCCGAGGAAACACCATATATTTT. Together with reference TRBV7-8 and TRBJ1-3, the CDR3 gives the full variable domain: GAGVSQSPRYKVAKRGQDVALRCDPISGHVSLFWYQQALGQGPEFLTYFQNEAQLDKSGLPSDRFFAERPEGSVSTLKIQRTQQEDSAVYLCASSNRDSRGNTIYFGEGSWLTVV.

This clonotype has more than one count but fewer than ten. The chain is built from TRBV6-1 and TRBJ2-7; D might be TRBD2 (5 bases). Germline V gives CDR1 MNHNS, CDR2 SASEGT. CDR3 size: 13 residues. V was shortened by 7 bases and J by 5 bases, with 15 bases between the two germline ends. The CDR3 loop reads CASIVQLGDEQYF. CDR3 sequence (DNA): TGTGCCAGCATAGTCCAGCTCGGGGACGAGCAGTACTTC.

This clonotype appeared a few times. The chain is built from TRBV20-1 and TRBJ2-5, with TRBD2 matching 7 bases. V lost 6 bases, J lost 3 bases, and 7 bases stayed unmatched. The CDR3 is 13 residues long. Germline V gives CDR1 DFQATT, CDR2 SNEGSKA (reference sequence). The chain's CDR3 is CSAALAVKETQYF. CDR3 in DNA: TGCAGTGCCGCCCTAGCGGTGAAAGAGACCCAGTACTTC.

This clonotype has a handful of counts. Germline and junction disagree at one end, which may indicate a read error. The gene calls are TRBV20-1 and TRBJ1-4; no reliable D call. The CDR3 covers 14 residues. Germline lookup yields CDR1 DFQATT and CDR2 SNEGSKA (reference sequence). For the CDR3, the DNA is TGCAGTGCTGGAGAGGGCGGCCGGAGAGAAAAACTGTTTTTT. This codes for CSAGEGGRREKLFF.